This T cell receptor beta chain emerged from a study (dated by TCRdb to about 2015). General notes on the study: The study set out to test whether tumor-infiltrating Tregs in breast cancer get recruited from blood Tregs or are instead converted in situ from other CD4+ T cell subsets.

The research as a whole found: Rather than covering whole repertoires, validation in the larger cohort was restricted to a single TCR beta V-J rearrangement. Tumor memory CD4+ T cell TCR gene usage clustered with blood and lymph node memory CD4+ cells and lymph node naive CD4+ cells. The TCR alpha and beta sequences of tumor-infiltrating Tregs showed the greatest overlap with tumor naive CD4+ T cells, followed by blood naive CD4+ T cells.

This clonotype was recorded many times. Its target antigen remains unknown. Compared with germline, one end of the junction differs, possibly owing to a read error. Amplification of full-length TCR variable regions was done by 5' RACE PCR using constant-region reverse primers, and this step was followed by semi-nested PCR with Nested Universal Primer A. Using the ReliaPrep RNA Cell Miniprep System, total RNA was extracted, and the SMARTer RACE 5'/3' Kit was then used to reverse transcribe the RNA into 5'RACE-ready cDNA. Multiplex adaptors were used to barcode full-length TCR alpha and beta libraries, and the barcoded libraries were sequenced on an Illumina MiSeq. The original pipeline was this. For each of nine subset-tissue groups, sequencing data from the five patients were combined, and the groups were compared by unsupervised clustering of TCR gene usage. The Morisita-Horn index, with shared sequences weighted by their contribution to each repertoire, was used to calculate repertoire similarity. TCRdb took the public reads, trimmed them with fastp at Q25, ran MiXCR for clone calling and kept in-frame beta chains. Under each unique CDR3 protein, matching rows form one entry showing the most common genes and DNA. TCRdb, not the original authors, processed these V and J calls. The table for this sample lists around 10,000 distinct CDR3 sequences; roughly a sixth of them were counted only once. Jointly, the top ten make up around 4% of the sample.

Cells that were CD4+CD25+CD127-/low were isolated as Tregs. Tregs, naive and memory CD4+ T cells from tumor, blood and ipsilateral draining lymph nodes of five breast cancer patients underwent full-length TCR alpha and beta sequencing. Tumor tissue and lymph nodes from ipsilateral axillary dissection were perfused with PBS, minced and digested with collagenase I and hyaluronidase. Mononuclear cells from lymph nodes or approximately 46 ml of peripheral blood were isolated by Ficoll density gradient centrifugation. Sorted cell populations were confirmed by FACS to exceed 90% purity. The CDR3, cysteine through phenylalanine, is 14 amino acids long. Only CDR3 DNA remains: 42 bases, in frame from the first base. CDR1 and CDR2 were assigned from the germline V gene (reference sequence) as LNHNV and YYDKDF.

The rearrangement joined TRBV15 to TRBJ2-2; the D region possibly corresponds to TRBD2 (5 bases align). This sequence was found in a female donor with breast cancer. Sequenced: Tregs sorted from a lymph node. CDR3 loop: CATSRGGDSGELLF. The sequenced DNA is TGTGCCACCAGCAGAGGCGGAGACTCCGGGGAGCTGCTTTTT. The full variable domain, with segments outside the CDR3 supplied by the reference TRBV15 and TRBJ2-2 proteins, appears as DAMVIQNPRYQVTQFGKPVTLSCSQTLNHNVMYWYQQKSSQAPKLLFHYYDKDFNNEADTPDNFQSRRPNTSFCFLDIRSPGLGDTAMYLCATSRGGDSGELLFGEGSRLTVL.